Here is one TCR beta chain with its context. The sample comes from a study of cytomegalovirus exposure and HLA in healthy donors. The PCR made use of 60 Vbeta and 13 Jbeta primers. TCRdb's table, derived via immunoSEQ multiplex PCR, lists solely in-frame clones and lacks some. The table shows about 170,000 clones, with approximately 84% occurring only once. This CDR3 contains 13 residues. V dropped 3 bases and J dropped 3 bases, with 7 bases sitting between them. From germline, CDR1 is SGDLS and CDR2 YYNGEE. Material: PBMCs. The sequence was obtained from a girl aged 10 to 17 in good health and CMV-seropositive. The V call is TRBV9, the J call TRBJ1-3, with D hard to call. The CDR3 region is CASSGFSGNTIYF. The CDR3 coding sequence is TGTGCCAGCAGCGGTTTCAGTGGAAACACCATATATTTT.